Below are 16 T cell receptor beta chains sequenced from a single sample in a study of T cells expressing NK-cell markers. TCRdb re-called the 5' RACE reads; every CDR3 protein appears as one record, without DNA. The sample table includes about 180,000 distinct CDR3 sequences. Input material: blood T cells: a sorted CD56 or NKG2C T cell subset, CD4+ or CD8+ T cells, or bulk PBMC T cells (not recorded which). The receptors shown here come from a man aged 18 to 69 in good health.

The chain has TRBV7-6 and TRBJ2-3; TCRdb names TRBD1, which stays unverified in the absence of DNA. CDR3 length: 16 residues. Germline CDR1 is SGHVS and CDR2 is FNYEAQ. The chain's CDR3 is CASSSRSDRGQDTQYF.

V gene TRBV29-1 combines with J gene TRBJ1-4; without DNA, the TCRdb call of TRBD1 cannot be checked. CDR1 is SQVTM and CDR2 is ANQGSEA in the germline V gene. CDR3 size: 14 residues. CDR3 sequence: CSVESAWANEKLFF.

The chain is built from TRBV7-8 and TRBJ2-2; TCRdb reports TRBD1, a call that lacks DNA to check it against. Germline V gives CDR1 SGHVS, CDR2 FQNEAQ. The CDR3 has 17 residues. CDR3 protein: CASSLLVGTGDTGELFF. The full variable domain, rest sourced from reference TRBV7-8 and TRBJ2-2, is GAGVSQSPRYKVAKRGQDVALRCDPISGHVSLFWYQQALGQGPEFLTYFQNEAQLDKSGLPSDRFFAERPEGSVSTLKIQRTQQEDSAVYLCASSLLVGTGDTGELFFGEGSRLTVL.

The chain has TRBV6-2 or TRBV6-3 and TRBJ2-1. From germline, CDR1 is MNHEY and CDR2 SVGEGT. The CDR3 is 12 residues long. The CDR3 spells CASAVGRNEQFF.

The J gene is TRBJ2-1, the V gene TRBV15; TCRdb reports TRBD1, a call that lacks DNA to check it against. The CDR3 length is 15 residues. CDR1 is LNHNV, CDR2 YYDKDF, per germline (reference sequence). The CDR3 loop reads CATSRGGGAHNEQFF.

V and J are TRBV12-3 or TRBV12-4 and TRBJ1-5. There are 14 residues in the CDR3. This chain's CDR3 is CASSLGGFPQPQHF.

V gene TRBV30 combines with J gene TRBJ2-3; absent DNA, TCRdb's TRBD1 call cannot be checked. The CDR3 loop spans 12 amino acids. Germline assignment: CDR1 GTSNPN and CDR2 SVGIG (reference sequence). CDR3 in amino acids: CVGQGSPDTQYF.

The chain joins TRBV5-1 to TRBJ2-3; TCRdb proposes TRBD2, but this gene call is untestable without DNA. Germline V gives CDR1 SGHRS, CDR2 YFSETQ. The CDR3 totals 14 residues. CDR3 amino acids: CASRTLGIIDTQYF. The whole variable domain, remainder taken from reference TRBV5-1 and TRBJ2-3, is KAGVTQTPRYLIKTRGQQVTLSCSPISGHRSVSWYQQTPGQGLQFLFEYFSETQRNKGNFPGRFSGRQFSNSRSEMNVSTLELGDSALYLCASRTLGIIDTQYFGPGTRLTVL.

The chain joins TRBV5-1 to TRBJ2-3. The CDR3 has 16 amino acids. Germline V lookup: CDR1 SGHRS, CDR2 YFSETQ. CDR3 protein: CASSLVEDGGTDTQYF. The entire variable domain, with the rest obtained from reference TRBV5-1 and TRBJ2-3, is as follows: KAGVTQTPRYLIKTRGQQVTLSCSPISGHRSVSWYQQTPGQGLQFLFEYFSETQRNKGNFPGRFSGRQFSNSRSEMNVSTLELGDSALYLCASSLVEDGGTDTQYFGPGTRLTVL.

The chain combines TRBV3-1 with TRBJ1-1; TCRdb picks TRBD1, but there is no DNA to check that call. Germline CDR1 is LGHDT and CDR2 is YNNKEL (reference sequence). This CDR3 spans 14 amino acids. This CDR3 reads CASSPFTGYAEAFF.

The chain combines TRBV13 with TRBJ2-7. Germline CDR1 PRHDT, CDR2 FYEKMQ (reference sequence). The CDR3 contains 14 residues. CDR3 loop: CASNPRGAANEQYF.

J is TRBJ2-3 and V is TRBV5-6; TCRdb returns TRBD2, unconfirmable since there is no DNA. From germline, CDR1 is SGHDT and CDR2 YYEEEE. CDR3 length: 17 amino acids. CDR3 sequence: CASSPSRVAGGTDTQYF.

The chain combines TRBV7-9 with TRBJ1-2. CDR3 length: 15 residues. Germline V lookup: CDR1 SEHNR, CDR2 FQNEAQ (reference sequence). CDR3 residues: CASSLDTAVLYGYTF. Full variable domain (rest looked up from reference TRBV7-9 and TRBJ1-2): DTGVSQNPRHKITKRGQNVTFRCDPISEHNRLYWYRQTLGQGPEFLTYFQNEAQLEKSRLLSDRFSAERPKGSFSTLEIQRTEQGDSAMYLCASSLDTAVLYGYTFGSGTRLTVV.

The chain links TRBV7-2 to TRBJ2-1; TCRdb picks TRBD2, but there is no DNA to check that call. This CDR3 contains 17 residues. CDR1 and CDR2 (germline): SGHTA, FQGNSA. This CDR3 reads CASSPFISGPSYNEQFF.

The chain joins TRBV5-6 to TRBJ1-2; the D call of TRBD1 rests on TCRdb alone, since no DNA is present to check it. The CDR3 is made up of 13 amino acids. Looked up from germline, CDR1 is SGHDT and CDR2 is YYEEEE. The CDR3: CASRSGGAEGYTF.

The chain recombines TRBV19 with TRBJ2-7. The CDR3 loop spans 13 amino acids. Germline CDR1 is LNHDA and CDR2 is SQIVND (reference sequence). This CDR3 reads CASSIGSTSEQYF.